This T cell receptor beta chain stems from a study of T cell responses to AZD1222 COVID-19 vaccine. Trimming stripped 7 bases from V and 4 bases from J, with 20 bases between. In germline, CDR1 is MNHEY, CDR2 SVGAGI. The CDR3 loop spans 15 amino acids. Generated by immunoSEQ multiplex PCR, the TCRdb table keeps only in-frame clones and is missing some. Of 25,000 or so clones in the sample, about 90% were seen once. The receptor was isolated from an adult who received the AZD1222 COVID-19 vaccine. The specimen comprised peripheral blood, sampled 28 days after the second AZD1222 dose. This chain uses TRBV6-5 with TRBJ2-7; D perhaps matches TRBD2 (5 bases). CDR3 DNA: TGTGCCAGCACCCAAGAGAGAGGAGGCAGGTACGAGCAGTACTTC. Translated, it gives CASTQERGGRYEQYF.